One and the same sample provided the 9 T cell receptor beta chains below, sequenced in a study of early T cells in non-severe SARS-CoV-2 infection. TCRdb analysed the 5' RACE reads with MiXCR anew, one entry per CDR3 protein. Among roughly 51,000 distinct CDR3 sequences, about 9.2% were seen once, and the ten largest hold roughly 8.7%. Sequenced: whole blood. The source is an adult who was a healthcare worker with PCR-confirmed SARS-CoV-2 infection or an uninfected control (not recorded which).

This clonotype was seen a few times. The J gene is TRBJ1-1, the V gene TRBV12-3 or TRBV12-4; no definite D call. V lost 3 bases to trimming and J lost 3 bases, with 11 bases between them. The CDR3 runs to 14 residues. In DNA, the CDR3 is TGTGCCAGCAGTTTGGGAGGGATCTACACTGAAGCTTTCTTT. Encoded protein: CASSLGGIYTEAFF.

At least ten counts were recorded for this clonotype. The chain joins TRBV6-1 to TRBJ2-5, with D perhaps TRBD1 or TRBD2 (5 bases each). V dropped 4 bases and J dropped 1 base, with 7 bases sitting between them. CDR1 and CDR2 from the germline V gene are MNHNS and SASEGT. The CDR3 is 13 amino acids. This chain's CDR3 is CASSGGVQETQYF. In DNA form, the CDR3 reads TGTGCCAGCAGTGGAGGGGTCCAAGAGACCCAGTACTTC.

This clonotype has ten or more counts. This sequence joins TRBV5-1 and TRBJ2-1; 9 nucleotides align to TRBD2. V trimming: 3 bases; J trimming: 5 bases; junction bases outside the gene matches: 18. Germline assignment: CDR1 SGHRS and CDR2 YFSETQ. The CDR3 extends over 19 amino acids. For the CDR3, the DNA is TGCGCCAGCAGCTCTCCTTGGTCTAGCGGGGTTCTCGGCGACAATGAGCAGTTCTTC. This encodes CASSSPWSSGVLGDNEQFF.

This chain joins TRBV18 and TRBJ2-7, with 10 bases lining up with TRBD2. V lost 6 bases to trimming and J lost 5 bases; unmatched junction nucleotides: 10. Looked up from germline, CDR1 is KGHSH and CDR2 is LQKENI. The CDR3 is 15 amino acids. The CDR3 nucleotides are TGTGCCAGCTCCGCCCCGGGACTAGCGATTCACGAGCAGTACTTC. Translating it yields CASSAPGLAIHEQYF.

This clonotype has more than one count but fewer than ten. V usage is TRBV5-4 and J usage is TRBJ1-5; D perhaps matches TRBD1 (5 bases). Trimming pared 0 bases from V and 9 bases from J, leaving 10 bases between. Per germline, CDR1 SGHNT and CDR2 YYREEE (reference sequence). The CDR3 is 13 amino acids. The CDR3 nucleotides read TGTGCCAGCAGCTTGGAGGGGAACGGGCCCCAGCATTTT. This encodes CASSLEGNGPQHF.

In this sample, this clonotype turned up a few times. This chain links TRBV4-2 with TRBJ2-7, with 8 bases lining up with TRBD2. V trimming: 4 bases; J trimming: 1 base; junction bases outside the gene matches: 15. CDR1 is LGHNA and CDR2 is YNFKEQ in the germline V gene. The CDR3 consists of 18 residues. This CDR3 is CASSLERGKKTVSYEQYF. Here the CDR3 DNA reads TGTGCCAGCAGCCTCGAGCGGGGGAAGAAGACGGTATCCTACGAGCAGTACTTC.

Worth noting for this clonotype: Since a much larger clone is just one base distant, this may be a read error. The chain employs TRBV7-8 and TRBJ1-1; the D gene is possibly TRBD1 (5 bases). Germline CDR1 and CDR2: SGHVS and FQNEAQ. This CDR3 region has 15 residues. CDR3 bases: TGTGCCAACAGCTATAACAGGAACTTGAACACTGAAGCTTTCTTT. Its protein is CANSYNRNLNTEAFF.

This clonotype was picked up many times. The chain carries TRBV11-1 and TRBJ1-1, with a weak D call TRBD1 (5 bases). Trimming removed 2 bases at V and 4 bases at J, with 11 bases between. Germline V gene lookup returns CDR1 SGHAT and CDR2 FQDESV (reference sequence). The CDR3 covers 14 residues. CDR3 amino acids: CASSLIGTSTEAFF. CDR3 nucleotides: TGTGCCAGCAGCTTAATTGGGACCAGCACTGAAGCTTTCTTT.

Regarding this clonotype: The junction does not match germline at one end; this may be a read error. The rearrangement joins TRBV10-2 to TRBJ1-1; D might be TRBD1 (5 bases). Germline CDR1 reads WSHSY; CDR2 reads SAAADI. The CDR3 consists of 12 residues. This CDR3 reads CASSGGEPEAFF. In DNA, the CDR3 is TGCGCCAGCAGTGGAGGGGAGCCTGAGGCTTTCTTT.